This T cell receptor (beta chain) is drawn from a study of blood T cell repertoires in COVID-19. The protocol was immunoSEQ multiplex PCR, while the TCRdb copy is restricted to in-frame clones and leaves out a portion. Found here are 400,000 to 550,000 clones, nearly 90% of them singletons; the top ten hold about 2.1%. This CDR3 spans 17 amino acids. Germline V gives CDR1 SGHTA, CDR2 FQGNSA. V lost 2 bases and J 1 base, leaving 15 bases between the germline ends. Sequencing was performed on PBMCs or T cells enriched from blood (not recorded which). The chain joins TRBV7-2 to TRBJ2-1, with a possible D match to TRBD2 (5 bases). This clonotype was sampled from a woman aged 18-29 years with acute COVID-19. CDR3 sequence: CASSLRRGSFSYNEQFF. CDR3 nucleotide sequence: TGTGCCAGCAGCTTACGGCGAGGGAGTTTTTCCTACAATGAGCAGTTCTTC.